Listed below are T cell receptor beta chains from one sample, sequenced in a study of identical twins. TCRdb used MiXCR to reprocess the 5' RACE reads, holding one entry per CDR3 protein. Found here are around 250,000 distinct CDR3 sequences, over 5.5% of them singletons; the top ten hold about 14%. This sample was shared with a second study, whose subject was T cells expressing NK-cell markers.

The sequencing input was CD8+ T cells sorted from blood. The origin of the receptors is a woman aged 18 to 35 in good health. CDR3s include the opening cysteine and the closing phenylalanine or tryptophan. The D gene is left open where the match is weak. Clone size is stated in some rows and not others, as once, few, many or a class when expanded.

V,J,size,D,DNA,CDR3
TRBV15,TRBJ2-7,many,-,TGTGCCACCAGCAGAGGATTCTTCGGGGGTCCCACCTACGAGCAGTACTTC,CATSRGFFGGPTYEQYF
TRBV20-1,TRBJ1-1,few,-,TGCAGTGCCCAGGGGCTTAAGTCGGACTTGAACACTGAAGCTTTCTTT,CSAQGLKSDLNTEAFF
TRBV12-3/TRBV12-4,TRBJ2-5,many,-,TGTGCCAGCAGTAAGGGACGCCTAGAGGCCCAGTACTTC,CASSKGRLEAQYF
TRBV27,TRBJ2-7,many,-,TGTGCCAGCAGTCCCAGAGGCCCCTACGAGCAGTACTTC,CASSPRGPYEQYF
TRBV11-2,TRBJ2-5,-,TRBD2,TGTGCCAGCAGCCTGATAGCGGGAGGTGAGGAGACCCAGTACTTC,CASSLIAGGEETQYF
TRBV6-1,TRBJ2-1,-,TRBD2,TGTGCCAGCAGTAAAGGACTAGCGCCCTACAATGAGCAGTTCTTC,CASSKGLAPYNEQFF
TRBV4-3,TRBJ2-2,-,TRBD2,TGCGCCAGCAGCCAGCAGCTAGCGGGCAAGGGCGGGGAGCTGTTTTTT,CASSQQLAGKGGELFF
TRBV18,TRBJ2-1,few,-,TGTGCCAGCTCACCCAGGCATAGCTCCTACAATGAGCAGTTCTTC,CASSPRHSSYNEQFF
TRBV7-8,TRBJ2-7,-,-,TGTGCCAGCAGCTTAGGAGGTGCGGGGATGAGTTACGAGCAGTACTTC,CASSLGGAGMSYEQYF
TRBV27,TRBJ1-5,-,-,TGTGCCAGCAGTTTAGCAGGGCTTTTAAATCAGCCCCAGCATTTT,CASSLAGLLNQPQHF
TRBV7-9,TRBJ2-1,-,-,TGTGCCAGCAGCTCTTGGGGGAGCAATGACAATGAGCAGTTCTTC,CASSSWGSNDNEQFF
TRBV4-2,TRBJ2-2,many,TRBD2,TGTGCCAGCAGCCAAGGACTAGCGGGTAACACCGGGGAGCTGTTTTTT,CASSQGLAGNTGELFF
TRBV9,TRBJ2-7,-,-,TGTGCCAGCAGCGTGTCAGTCGGTAGCTACGAGCAGTACTTC,CASSVSVGSYEQYF
TRBV7-9,TRBJ2-2,many,-,TGTGCCAGCAACCGGGGGTCCGGGGAGCTGTTTTTT,CASNRGSGELFF
TRBV4-3,TRBJ2-1,many,TRBD1,TGCGCCAGCAGCCCACGGGACAGGGGGAATGAGCAGTTCTTC,CASSPRDRGNEQFF
TRBV5-1,TRBJ2-2,many,-,TGCGCCAGCAGCCTCATCCGGGGCAGGGATACCGGGGAGCTGTTTTTT,CASSLIRGRDTGELFF
TRBV10-1,TRBJ1-1,many,-,TGCGCCAGCAGTGAGAGAACAGCCCCGGCTTTCTTT,CASSERTAPAFF
TRBV12-3/TRBV12-4,TRBJ2-3,many,-,TGTGCCAGCCAGGAGGGGGGAAGCACAGATACGCAGTATTTT,CASQEGGSTDTQYF
TRBV12-5,TRBJ1-1,-,-,TGTGCTAGTGCCAAATCCGGTGAAGCTTTCTTT,CASAKSGEAFF
TRBV11-2,TRBJ2-1,-,-,TGTGCCAGCAGCTTCAGTAGGACCGGATTGACCAATGAGCAGTTCTTC,CASSFSRTGLTNEQFF
TRBV27,TRBJ2-1,many,-,TGTGCCAGCAGTTTATCTTCCGACAATGAGCAGTTCTTC,CASSLSSDNEQFF
TRBV7-6,TRBJ1-2,few,-,TGTGCCAGCAGCTTAGGGTTTGGGGGGCGCTCACTCGACTATGGCTACACCTTC,CASSLGFGGRSLDYGYTF
TRBV7-9,TRBJ2-7,few,-,TGTGCCAGCAGCTCGGGAGTTTCCGAGCAGTACTTC,CASSSGVSEQYF
TRBV30,TRBJ2-1,-,-,TGTGCCTGGAGTGTATTAGACGATGAGCAGTTCTTC,CAWSVLDDEQFF
TRBV3-1,TRBJ2-7,-,-,TGTGCCAGCAGCCAAGGCACCTTACCCTACGAGCAGTACTTC,CASSQGTLPYEQYF
TRBV12-3/TRBV12-4,TRBJ1-5,few,TRBD1,TGTGCCAGCACCGAGACAGGGTACAATCAGCCCCAGCATTTT,CASTETGYNQPQHF
TRBV28,TRBJ2-3,many,-,TGTGCCAGCAGTTTTGGAGCAGATACGCAGTATTTT,CASSFGADTQYF
TRBV30,TRBJ1-5,-,TRBD1,TGTGCCTGGAGTGACAGGGGGCTAGGTCAGCCCCAGCATTTT,CAWSDRGLGQPQHF
TRBV9,TRBJ2-1,few,TRBD2,TGTGCCAGCAGCCTCAGGGTAGCGGGGGGGCTCGAGCAGTTCTTC,CASSLRVAGGLEQFF
TRBV15,TRBJ1-5,-,-,TGTGCCACCAGCAGGGACAGTACCTATAGCAATCAGCCCCAGCATTTT,CATSRDSTYSNQPQHF
TRBV11-3,TRBJ1-1,-,-,TGTGCCAGCAGCCCGCCCCGAGGGGGTTCCCCTGAAGCTTTCTTT,CASSPPRGGSPEAFF
TRBV7-7,TRBJ2-2,many,TRBD1,TGTGCCAGCAGCTCCCCAGGGGGCAACACCGGGGAGCTGTTTTTT,CASSSPGGNTGELFF
TRBV4-3,TRBJ2-4,many,-,TGCGCCAGCAGCCAAGATTGGCAGGGTCGGGACATTCAGTACTTC,CASSQDWQGRDIQYF
TRBV27,TRBJ2-1,many,-,TGTGCCAGCATGGGTAGCGGCCCCTACAATGAGCAGTTCTTC,CASMGSGPYNEQFF
TRBV27,TRBJ2-1,many,-,TGTGCCAGCAGTTTAGGTCGGGGGATCTACAATGAGCAGTTCTTC,CASSLGRGIYNEQFF
TRBV6-5,TRBJ1-1,few,-,TGTGCCAGCAGTTATCTGGCTGAAGCTTTCTTT,CASSYLAEAFF
TRBV20-1,TRBJ2-5,few,TRBD2,TGCAGTGCTAGAGATTTCGAGCGGGGTAACCAAGAGACCCAGTACTTC,CSARDFERGNQETQYF
TRBV11-2,TRBJ2-2,-,-,TGTGCCAGCAGCTTATTGTCCAACACCGGGGAGCTGTTTTTT,CASSLLSNTGELFF
TRBV12-3/TRBV12-4,TRBJ2-1,many,-,TGTGCCAGCACCTCAGATTTATACAATGAGCAGTTCTTC,CASTSDLYNEQFF
TRBV7-9,TRBJ1-5,many,-,TGTGCCAGCAGCTTAGGATATAGCAATCAGCCCCAGCATTTT,CASSLGYSNQPQHF
TRBV5-1,TRBJ1-3,-,-,TGCGCCAGCAGCTTGGATAGCTCTGGAAACACCATATATTTT,CASSLDSSGNTIYF
TRBV12-3/TRBV12-4,TRBJ1-1,-,-,TGTGCCAGCAGTTTGTATCGGACGGGTCTTGAAGCTTTCTTT,CASSLYRTGLEAFF
TRBV20-1,TRBJ2-7,many,-,TGCAGTGCTAGAGACTACAGGGCCCCCTACGAGCAGTACTTC,CSARDYRAPYEQYF
TRBV20-1,TRBJ2-2,few,-,TGCAGTGCTAGTGAGAACACCGGGGAGCTGTTTTTT,CSASENTGELFF
TRBV3-1,TRBJ1-1,-,-,TGTGCCAACAGCCATCAGAAGCGGGAAATCGAAGCTTTCTTT,CANSHQKREIEAFF
TRBV3-1,TRBJ2-3,-,-,TGTGCCAGCAGCCAAGACCTGAAACCTAGCACAGATACGCAGTATTTT,CASSQDLKPSTDTQYF
TRBV7-6,TRBJ1-1,few,-,TGTGCCAGCAGCACGGACAGTTACACTGAAGCTTTCTTT,CASSTDSYTEAFF
TRBV6-1,TRBJ2-1,-,TRBD2,TGTGCCAGCAGTGACACAGCGGGAGTGGTTGGGACCTACAATGAGCAGTTCTTC,CASSDTAGVVGTYNEQFF
TRBV10-2,TRBJ2-5,many,-,TGCGCCAGCAGTGGTATACAAGAGACCCAGTACTTC,CASSGIQETQYF
TRBV5-5,TRBJ1-1,-,-,TGTGCCAGCAGCTTGGAAGATATCGGCACTGAAGCTTTCTTT,CASSLEDIGTEAFF